A selection of T cell receptor beta chains follows, all from one sample in a study of T cells after yellow fever vaccination. TCRdb re-called the 5' RACE reads through MiXCR, storing one row per CDR3 protein. The top ten clones hold 19% of a sample with fewer than 350,000 distinct CDR3 sequences, 3.5% to 5% of them seen once. Sequencing used PBMCs, obtained 15 days after the yellow fever booster vaccination. These receptors all come from a young man who received the YFV17D yellow fever vaccine. Both conserved end residues are part of each CDR3. The D gene is left open where the match is weak. The size field is filled for only some rows; it gives once, few, many or a size class.

abundance: few; v_gene: TRBV10-3; d_gene: TRBD2; j_gene: TRBJ2-3; CDR3nt: TGTGCCATCAGTGAAAGCCTTCTAGCGGGAATTACGCAGTATTTT; CDR3aa: CAISESLLAGITQYF
abundance: few; v_gene: TRBV10-3; d_gene: -; j_gene: TRBJ1-2; CDR3nt: TGTGCCATCAGTGGTGGGGACGGCTATGGCTACACCTTC; CDR3aa: CAISGGDGYGYTF
abundance: many; v_gene: TRBV6-5; d_gene: -; j_gene: TRBJ2-5; CDR3nt: TGTGCCAGCAGTCGACAGTTGTCTAACGAGGCCCAGTACTTC; CDR3aa: CASSRQLSNEAQYF
abundance: many; v_gene: TRBV7-2; d_gene: -; j_gene: TRBJ1-5; CDR3nt: TGTGCCAGCGACTGGTCTTGGAGCAATCAGCCCCAGCATTTT; CDR3aa: CASDWSWSNQPQHF
abundance: few; v_gene: TRBV11-2; d_gene: -; j_gene: TRBJ1-5; CDR3nt: TGTGCCAGCAGCCCCGGGACGGGGATGAATCAGCCCCAGCATTTT; CDR3aa: CASSPGTGMNQPQHF
abundance: many; v_gene: TRBV20-1; d_gene: -; j_gene: TRBJ1-5; CDR3nt: TGCAGTGCTACCGACACCCCCAATCAGCCCCAGCATTTT; CDR3aa: CSATDTPNQPQHF
abundance: many; v_gene: TRBV4-3; d_gene: -; j_gene: TRBJ1-2; CDR3nt: TGCGCCAGCAGCCAAGAAACCCGAAACTATGGCTACACCTTC; CDR3aa: CASSQETRNYGYTF
abundance: few; v_gene: TRBV9; d_gene: -; j_gene: TRBJ1-2; CDR3nt: TGTGCCAGCAGCGTCCCGGACAGAGCTAACTATGGCTACACCTTC; CDR3aa: CASSVPDRANYGYTF
abundance: many; v_gene: TRBV20-1; d_gene: TRBD1; j_gene: TRBJ2-1; CDR3nt: TGCAGTGCTAGGGACAGGGCCCTACTTAGGAATGAGCAGTTCTTC; CDR3aa: CSARDRALLRNEQFF
abundance: many; v_gene: TRBV20-1; d_gene: -; j_gene: TRBJ2-2; CDR3nt: TGCAGTGCTAGACAGACGAACACCGGGGAGCTGTTTTTT; CDR3aa: CSARQTNTGELFF
abundance: few; v_gene: TRBV25-1; d_gene: TRBD1; j_gene: TRBJ2-7; CDR3nt: TGTGCCAGCAGAGGACTGAACAGGGGACGTACTTTTTACGAGCAGTACTTC; CDR3aa: CASRGLNRGRTFYEQYF
abundance: -; v_gene: TRBV5-6; d_gene: -; j_gene: TRBJ1-5; CDR3nt: TGTGCCAGCAGCTGGACCCGACGGTACAGATATTTT; CDR3aa: CASSWTRRYRYF
abundance: many; v_gene: TRBV7-9; d_gene: -; j_gene: TRBJ1-3; CDR3nt: TGTGCCAGCAGCCCAGCGGGCTACTCTGGAAACACCATATATTTT; CDR3aa: CASSPAGYSGNTIYF
abundance: few; v_gene: TRBV7-9; d_gene: -; j_gene: TRBJ2-3; CDR3nt: TGTGCCAGCAGATCGGCTGGGGGGCCGCAGTATTTT; CDR3aa: CASRSAGGPQYF
abundance: few; v_gene: TRBV7-8; d_gene: -; j_gene: TRBJ1-6; CDR3nt: TGTGCCAGCAGCTTAGCTCGGACCGATTCACCCCTCCACTTT; CDR3aa: CASSLARTDSPLHF
abundance: -; v_gene: TRBV7-9; d_gene: -; j_gene: TRBJ2-6; CDR3nt: TGTGCCGCAGGGCCCTCTGGGGCAAACGTCCTGACTTTC; CDR3aa: CAAGPSGANVLTF
abundance: few; v_gene: TRBV5-1; d_gene: -; j_gene: TRBJ1-1; CDR3nt: TGCGCCAGCAGCTTAATGAGGGGTCGGGACACTGAAGCTTTCTTT; CDR3aa: CASSLMRGRDTEAFF
abundance: many; v_gene: TRBV13; d_gene: -; j_gene: TRBJ2-1; CDR3nt: TGTGCCAGCAGCTTAATTGGGGAAAATGAGCAGTTCTTC; CDR3aa: CASSLIGENEQFF
abundance: -; v_gene: TRBV6-1; d_gene: TRBD1; j_gene: TRBJ1-2; CDR3nt: TGTGCCAGCGAACCGGGACAGGGGGGATCATATGGCTACACCTTC; CDR3aa: CASEPGQGGSYGYTF
abundance: many; v_gene: TRBV9; d_gene: -; j_gene: TRBJ2-3; CDR3nt: TGTGCCAGCAGCGACCCGAGGGTCCCAGATACGCAGTATTTT; CDR3aa: CASSDPRVPDTQYF
abundance: many; v_gene: TRBV30; d_gene: -; j_gene: TRBJ2-7; CDR3nt: TGTGCCTGGAACAGGGAGGGCGACGAGCAGTACTTC; CDR3aa: CAWNREGDEQYF
abundance: many; v_gene: TRBV5-1; d_gene: TRBD1; j_gene: TRBJ2-3; CDR3nt: TGCGCCAGCAGCCCACTGGGACAGATCACAGATACGCAGTATTTT; CDR3aa: CASSPLGQITDTQYF
abundance: -; v_gene: TRBV7-6; d_gene: TRBD1; j_gene: TRBJ1-2; CDR3nt: TGTGCCATTGAGGGGGCGGATTACGGCTACACCTTC; CDR3aa: CAIEGADYGYTF
abundance: -; v_gene: TRBV5-1; d_gene: TRBD1; j_gene: TRBJ2-1; CDR3nt: TGCGCCAGCAGCTTTTCATTAAGGGGGCACAATGAGCAGTTCTTC; CDR3aa: CASSFSLRGHNEQFF
abundance: -; v_gene: TRBV25-1; d_gene: TRBD2; j_gene: TRBJ2-1; CDR3nt: TGTGCCAGCAGTGAATATCTAGCGGGGGATAGTGAGCAGTTCTTC; CDR3aa: CASSEYLAGDSEQFF
abundance: many; v_gene: TRBV12-3/TRBV12-4; d_gene: -; j_gene: TRBJ1-4; CDR3nt: TGTGCCAGCAGTTCCTTCGCCATGGGCGAAAAACTGTTTTTT; CDR3aa: CASSSFAMGEKLFF
abundance: -; v_gene: TRBV7-6; d_gene: -; j_gene: TRBJ1-1; CDR3nt: TGTGCCAGCAGCACGACTGACAGGCATGAAGCTTTCTTT; CDR3aa: CASSTTDRHEAFF
abundance: many; v_gene: TRBV20-1; d_gene: TRBD2; j_gene: TRBJ2-3; CDR3nt: TGCAGTGCGGACGGGGGTAGCGGGGGACCCACAGATACGCAGTATTTT; CDR3aa: CSADGGSGGPTDTQYF
abundance: -; v_gene: TRBV27; d_gene: TRBD1; j_gene: TRBJ1-5; CDR3nt: TGTGCCAGCAGTTCCGGGACAGGGAGGGGACAGCCCCAGCATTTT; CDR3aa: CASSSGTGRGQPQHF
abundance: few; v_gene: TRBV7-9; d_gene: -; j_gene: TRBJ1-2; CDR3nt: TGTGCCAGCAGCTACAGGACAGAACATGCCATTTTTAACTATGGCTACACCTTC; CDR3aa: CASSYRTEHAIFNYGYTF
abundance: many; v_gene: TRBV30; d_gene: TRBD1; j_gene: TRBJ1-2; CDR3nt: TGTGCCTGGAGTGTGACAGGGGCCTCCTATGGCTACACCTTC; CDR3aa: CAWSVTGASYGYTF
abundance: few; v_gene: TRBV14; d_gene: -; j_gene: TRBJ1-2; CDR3nt: TGTGCCAGCAGCCAAGGGGGCCTGTATGGCTACACCTTC; CDR3aa: CASSQGGLYGYTF
abundance: few; v_gene: TRBV7-2; d_gene: -; j_gene: TRBJ2-1; CDR3nt: TGTGCCAGCAGCTTAGGAGGATGGGTAAATGAGCAGTTCTTC; CDR3aa: CASSLGGWVNEQFF
abundance: few; v_gene: TRBV5-6; d_gene: TRBD1; j_gene: TRBJ2-1; CDR3nt: TGTGCCAGCAGCTTAGGACAGGAGAGGGAGCAGTTCTTC; CDR3aa: CASSLGQEREQFF
abundance: many; v_gene: TRBV20-1; d_gene: -; j_gene: TRBJ1-1; CDR3nt: TGCAGTGCCCCGAGGTACAGGGCCACTGAAGCTTTCTTT; CDR3aa: CSAPRYRATEAFF
abundance: few; v_gene: TRBV4-3; d_gene: -; j_gene: TRBJ2-2; CDR3nt: TGCGCCAGCAGCCAAGGTTTACAGTCGAACACCGGGGAGCTGTTTTTT; CDR3aa: CASSQGLQSNTGELFF
abundance: many; v_gene: TRBV7-9; d_gene: -; j_gene: TRBJ1-2; CDR3nt: TGTGCCAGCAGCTTATCGGGGTTTGACTATGGCTACACCTTC; CDR3aa: CASSLSGFDYGYTF
abundance: many; v_gene: TRBV4-2; d_gene: TRBD1; j_gene: TRBJ1-1; CDR3nt: TGTGCCAGCAGCCACGAACAGGGGGAGGGAGCTTTCTTT; CDR3aa: CASSHEQGEGAFF
abundance: -; v_gene: TRBV20-1; d_gene: -; j_gene: TRBJ2-6; CDR3nt: TGCAGTGCTAGAGATCTAGGGGATGGGGCCAACGTCCTGACTTTC; CDR3aa: CSARDLGDGANVLTF
abundance: -; v_gene: TRBV5-1; d_gene: -; j_gene: TRBJ2-6; CDR3nt: TGCGCCAGCAGCTTGGTTCGGCGACAGGAACCACGTATGTCTGGGGCCAACGTCCTGACTTTC; CDR3aa: CASSLVRRQEPRMSGANVLTF
abundance: few; v_gene: TRBV7-9; d_gene: -; j_gene: TRBJ1-2; CDR3nt: TGTGCCAGCAGCGAAACAGGGTGGAATAGCTACACCTTC; CDR3aa: CASSETGWNSYTF
abundance: many; v_gene: TRBV4-3; d_gene: -; j_gene: TRBJ2-3; CDR3nt: TGCGCCAGCAGCCAAGAGAGTCGTCTCCCCCCACAGTCTGATACGCAGTATTTT; CDR3aa: CASSQESRLPPQSDTQYF
abundance: few; v_gene: TRBV18; d_gene: -; j_gene: TRBJ2-4; CDR3nt: TGTGCCAGCTCACCCTACAACCAACTAGCCAAAAACATTCAGTACTTC; CDR3aa: CASSPYNQLAKNIQYF
abundance: few; v_gene: TRBV7-2; d_gene: -; j_gene: TRBJ2-2; CDR3nt: TGTGCCAGCAGCCCGGGATCCCGGACCGGGGAGCTGTTTTTT; CDR3aa: CASSPGSRTGELFF
abundance: many; v_gene: TRBV27; d_gene: TRBD1; j_gene: TRBJ2-7; CDR3nt: TGTGCCAGCAGTCACGGACAGGGTACCGAGTACTTC; CDR3aa: CASSHGQGTEYF
abundance: many; v_gene: TRBV20-1; d_gene: TRBD1; j_gene: TRBJ2-3; CDR3nt: TGCAGTGCTAGAGGAGGGACAGAGATGAACACAGATACGCAGTATTTT; CDR3aa: CSARGGTEMNTDTQYF
abundance: -; v_gene: TRBV2; d_gene: -; j_gene: TRBJ2-7; CDR3nt: TGTGCCAGCAACCAGGAGACCTACGAGCAGTACTTC; CDR3aa: CASNQETYEQYF
abundance: -; v_gene: TRBV4-3; d_gene: TRBD2; j_gene: TRBJ2-2; CDR3nt: TGCGCCAGCAGCCAAGAGTTGCCGGGGGGGTCCACCGGGGAGCTGTTTTTT; CDR3aa: CASSQELPGGSTGELFF
abundance: many; v_gene: TRBV7-2; d_gene: TRBD2; j_gene: TRBJ2-1; CDR3nt: TGTGCCAGCAGCTTAGTGGGTTGGACTAGCGGGGGCTACAATGAGCAGTTCTTC; CDR3aa: CASSLVGWTSGGYNEQFF
abundance: many; v_gene: TRBV20-1; d_gene: TRBD1; j_gene: TRBJ2-7; CDR3nt: TGCAGTGCTATGACAGGGCTGTCCTACGAGCAGTACTTC; CDR3aa: CSAMTGLSYEQYF
abundance: -; v_gene: TRBV10-3; d_gene: -; j_gene: TRBJ1-1; CDR3nt: TGTGCCATCAGACAAGGGCCCATGGGGACTGAAGCTTTCTTT; CDR3aa: CAIRQGPMGTEAFF
abundance: -; v_gene: TRBV28; d_gene: TRBD1; j_gene: TRBJ1-5; CDR3nt: TGTGCCAGCAGTCCCCGACGGACAGGGGTCGGGGAGCACCCCCAGCATTTT; CDR3aa: CASSPRRTGVGEHPQHF
abundance: many; v_gene: TRBV7-7; d_gene: -; j_gene: TRBJ2-2; CDR3nt: TGTGCCAGCAGCTTAGCCGGACTTACCGGGGAGCTGTTTTTT; CDR3aa: CASSLAGLTGELFF
abundance: -; v_gene: TRBV20-1; d_gene: -; j_gene: TRBJ2-5; CDR3nt: TGCAGTGCACCACTAGTCTCTCTCCAAGAGACCCAGTACTTC; CDR3aa: CSAPLVSLQETQYF
abundance: -; v_gene: TRBV25-1; d_gene: -; j_gene: TRBJ2-3; CDR3nt: TGTGCCAGCAGTGAGCCCGGAACAGATACGCAGTATTTT; CDR3aa: CASSEPGTDTQYF